This T cell receptor (beta chain) was sequenced for a study of blood T cell repertoires in COVID-19. Whole-study context: Samples representing acute and convalescent COVID-19 were sourced from the United States, Italy and Spain. The cDNA or gDNA used as material had been derived from T cells, B-cell-depleted T cells, or PBMCs.

CDR3 size: 18 residues. The V gene end was trimmed by 3 bases and the J gene end by 8 bases; junction bases not matched to a gene: 12. CDR1 is SGDLS and CDR2 is YYNGEE in the germline V gene. In this sample, this clone turned up once. TCRdb keeps only in-frame clones here, not all; method: immunoSEQ multiplex PCR. The sample lists about 53,000 clones, approximately 84% seen once, with around 14% in the top ten. Sample: peripheral blood. V usage is TRBV9 and J usage is TRBJ2-3, with TRBD2 matching over 16 bases. The clonotype was recovered from a human donor in a cohort sampled during active COVID-19. In DNA form, the CDR3 reads TGTGCCAGCAGCGCAGGGACTAGCGGGGGGGCTTCGTCAGGTACGCAGTATTTT. Encoded protein: CASSAGTSGGASSGTQYF.